This T cell receptor (beta chain) was observed in a study of cytotoxic CD8 clonotypes in ibrutinib-treated CLL. From cryopreserved PBMCs came roughly 2 micrograms of genomic DNA used for TCR beta libraries. As regards this clone: What it binds is unknown.

Produced via immunoSEQ multiplex PCR; TCRdb's table is partial and in-frame only. The sample contains about 310,000 clones, roughly 80% of which appear only once. Germline lookup yields CDR1 SGDLS and CDR2 YYNGEE. This CDR3 has 16 amino acids. The ends were cut back, 1 base at V and 5 bases at J, with 18 bases in the middle. The study, taken as a whole, reports: The study found clonality rose at ibrutinib response, then fell toward baseline at progression.

Specimen: PBMCs, collected before ibrutinib treatment. This clonotype originated in a human donor with chronic lymphocytic leukemia. The chain is built from TRBV9 and TRBJ2-5; D perhaps matches TRBD2 (5 bases). The CDR3, as DNA: TGTGCCAGCAGCGTAAGCCCCGAGGGTGGTCGGGAGACCCAGTACTTC. Its protein is CASSVSPEGGRETQYF.